The 25 T cell receptor beta chains reported below all come from one sample, sequenced in a study of blood T cell repertoires in COVID-19 (dated by TCRdb to 2018 to 2021). Libraries were constructed by the immunoSEQ multiplex PCR assay. TCRdb holds this immuneACCESS table with in-frame rearrangements only. Some clones are missing; in checked studies, unresolved V genes explain under half, and the rest has no known cause. Across this sample there are approximately 230,000 clones, with about 87% seen only once. The ten top clones hold around 6.3% of the sample. The sample taken for sequencing was peripheral blood. The source is a woman aged 25 to 45 with COVID-19, enrolled during active disease.

The chain combines TRBV19 with TRBJ2-3; possibly TRBD1 for D (6 bases). The CDR3 loop spans 15 amino acids. Germline-derived CDR1 and CDR2 are LNHDA and SQIVND (reference sequence). V was pared by 8 bases and J by 5 bases, with 20 bases between. The CDR3 DNA reads TGTGCCAGTGACGATTCGGTACAGGGCAGAGATACGCAGTATTTT. The encoded protein is CASDDSVQGRDTQYF.

The chain links TRBV3-1 (or the pseudogene TRBV3-2) to TRBJ1-1, with D tentatively TRBD1 (6 bases). CDR1 is LGHDT and CDR2 is YNNKEL in the germline V gene (reference sequence). With 11 bases removed from V and 4 bases from J, the gap between germline ends came to 17 bases. This CDR3 comprises 13 residues. CDR3 nucleotides: TGTGCCTCTTCGACAGGCGAGGGCACTGAAGCTTTCTTT. Its translation is CASSTGEGTEAFF.

V usage is TRBV5-1 and J usage is TRBJ2-5; D gene unclear. Germline CDR1 SGHRS, CDR2 YFSETQ. V shed 0 bases and J shed 2 bases, with 8 bases lying between them. This CDR3 is 14 amino acids long. Written as DNA, the CDR3 is TGCGCCAGCAGCTTGGGACGGGTACAAGAGACCCAGTACTTC. This encodes CASSLGRVQETQYF.

The CDR3 DNA reads TGTGCTAGTGGTTTGGTACTGAGGGAATCCTATAATTCACCCCTCCACTTT. The encoded protein is CASGLVLRESYNSPLHF. V gene TRBV12-5 combines with J gene TRBJ1-6; no clear D gene. The V end lost 0 bases, the J end lost 1 base, and 10 bases lay between the germline ends. The V gene's germline CDR1 is LGHNT and CDR2 FRNRAP. The CDR3 consists of 17 residues.

The chain couples TRBV5-1 to TRBJ2-1, with 11 positions matching TRBD2. CDR1 is SGHRS and CDR2 is YFSETQ in the germline V gene. CDR3 length equals 17 residues. Trimming removed 3 bases from V and 5 bases from J; junction bases left unmatched: 10. CDR3 sequence: CASSSAGGLAGHNEQFF. CDR3 nucleotides: TGCGCCAGCAGCTCAGCCGGAGGACTAGCGGGCCACAATGAGCAGTTCTTC.

The chain joins TRBV2 to TRBJ1-2; D unclear. Germline V gene sequence: CDR1 SNHLY, CDR2 FYNNEI. The CDR3 loop spans 15 amino acids. V lost 7 bases and J 8 bases, leaving 23 bases between the germline ends. CDR3 sequence (DNA): TGTGCCAGCACCGCAGGAGGGCGAGAAGGTCAAGGCTACACCTTC. This codes for CASTAGGREGQGYTF.

This rearrangement joins TRBV7-2 to TRBJ1-1; D possibly corresponds to TRBD1 (6 bases). This CDR3 comprises 13 residues. The V end was cut by 5 bases, the J end by 5 bases, with 12 bases between. Germline V CDR1 and CDR2: SGHTA, FQGNSA. The DNA of the CDR3 is TGTGCCAGCAGCAACAGGGAACGGACTGAAGCTTTCTTT. It yields the protein CASSNRERTEAFF.

This clone was recorded only once. Other DNA sequences in the sample encode the same CDR3. The genes are TRBV2 and TRBJ1-6, with 8 bases that match TRBD1. The CDR3 sequence is 15 residues long. Germline CDR1 reads SNHLY; CDR2 reads FYNNEI. J was trimmed by 5 bases and V by 3 bases; bases with no gene match: 3. CDR3 bases: TGTGCCAGCAGTGAGCAGGGGGCTAATAATTCACCCCTCCACTTT. Its protein is CASSEQGANNSPLHF.

V is TRBV6-5 and J is TRBJ2-1, with D maybe TRBD2 (5 bases). Germline lookup yields CDR1 MNHEY and CDR2 SVGAGI. This CDR3 comprises 16 residues. V lost 0 bases to trimming and J lost 0 bases, with 9 bases between them. This chain's CDR3 is CASSYSSRGSYNEQFF. As DNA, the CDR3 is TGTGCCAGCAGTTACTCGTCACGGGGCTCCTACAATGAGCAGTTCTTC.

The V and J genes are TRBV12-3 or TRBV12-4 and TRBJ1-2, with TRBD1 matching 9 bases. V trimming: 5 bases; J trimming: 6 bases; junction bases outside the gene matches: 4. The CDR3 sequence is 13 residues long. Written as DNA, the CDR3 is TGTGCCAGCAGTCCCGGGACAGGGAATGGCTACACCTTC. Translated: CASSPGTGNGYTF.

This clone was observed a few times. V and J are TRBV10-3 and TRBJ1-2; 8 bases match TRBD1. The CDR3 loop spans 13 amino acids. Germline lookup yields CDR1 ENHRY and CDR2 SYGVKD. V shed 8 bases, J shed 6 bases, and the junction held 8 bases outside the gene matches. The CDR3: CAIGKTGEDGYTF. The CDR3 nucleotides read TGTGCCATCGGGAAGACAGGGGAAGATGGCTACACCTTC.

The chain employs TRBV11-3 and TRBJ2-3, with unresolved D. The CDR3 spans 12 residues. V shed 5 bases and J shed 4 bases, with 7 bases lying between them. Per germline, CDR1 SGHNT and CDR2 YENEEA. The CDR3 spells CASSRISDTQYF. The CDR3 nucleotides are TGTGCCAGCAGCCGTATCTCAGATACGCAGTATTTT.

The chain employs TRBV19 and TRBJ2-7, with a tentative D call TRBD2 (7 bases). Trimming took 6 bases from V and 1 from J, leaving 31 bases between them. This CDR3 comprises 20 residues. The germline gives CDR1 LNHDA, CDR2 SQIVND (reference sequence). The CDR3 DNA follows: TGTGCCAGTAGCCCTCAGGAGGGGGGGGTTCCCTGTTGTGGGTCCTACGAGCAGTACGTC. Residues: CASSPQEGGVPCCGSYEQYV.

This clone was recorded only once. The junction and the germline gene differ at one end; a read error may be behind it. The J gene is TRBJ2-1, the V gene TRBV7-7; the match to TRBD1 covers 8 bases. The CDR3 has 15 amino acids. The germline V gene has CDR1 SSHAT and CDR2 FNYEAQ (reference sequence). CDR3 nucleotides: TGTGCTAGCAGCCGTACAGGGGGGAACTACAATGAGCAGTTCTTC. Translated: CASSRTGGNYNEQFF.

The CDR3 sequence is CASSHDWTGADTIYF. The CDR3 DNA sequence: TGTGCCAGCAGCCACGATTGGACAGGGGCGGACACCATATATTTT. This chain links TRBV25-1 with TRBJ1-3; TRBD1 aligns across 9 bases. The J segment lost 8 bases and the V segment lost 6 bases, leaving 11 bases of the junction unmatched. The germline gives CDR1 MGHDK, CDR2 SYGVNS. The CDR3 sequence is 15 residues long.

The chain uses TRBV10-1 and TRBJ1-2, with 8 bases fitting TRBD1. Unmatched junction bases numbered 5, after V lost 2 bases and J lost 3 bases. CDR3 length equals 15 residues. In germline, CDR1 is WNHNN, CDR2 SYGVQD (reference sequence). CDR3: CASSETTGEYYGYTF. The CDR3 DNA sequence: TGCGCCAGCAGTGAGACGACAGGGGAATACTATGGCTACACCTTC.

The chain couples TRBV27 to TRBJ1-2, with D perhaps TRBD1 (5 bases). Trimming took 4 bases from V and 8 from J, leaving 11 bases between them. The CDR3 extends over 12 amino acids. Germline CDR1 is MNHEY and CDR2 is SMNVEV (reference sequence). CDR3 loop: CASSSGVSGYTF. The CDR3 DNA reads TGTGCCAGCAGTTCGGGGGTATCGGGCTACACCTTC.

This sequence joins TRBV4-3 and TRBJ2-2; 8 bases fit TRBD2. This CDR3 region has 18 residues. CDR1 LGHNA and CDR2 YSLEER come from the germline V gene. With V trimmed by 0 bases and J by 0 bases, 6 bases remained unmatched. CDR3 coding DNA: TGCGCCAGCAGCCAAGAATTAGCGGGGAGACCGAACACCGGGGAGCTGTTTTTT. Amino acids: CASSQELAGRPNTGELFF.

This clone turned up a few times. The chain recombines TRBV5-1 with TRBJ1-1; D gene uncertain. Germline V gene lookup returns CDR1 SGHRS and CDR2 YFSETQ. Between the trimmed V and J ends, which lost 1 base and 4 bases, there was a span of 5 bases. CDR3 size: 12 residues. CDR3 DNA sequence: TGCGCCAGCAGCTTGACGAGCACTGAAGCTTTCTTT. Protein sequence: CASSLTSTEAFF.

The V and J genes are TRBV6-5 and TRBJ1-2; tentative D call: TRBD1 (5 bases). The germline V gene has CDR1 MNHEY and CDR2 SVGAGI. V lost 0 bases and J 4 bases, leaving 15 bases between the germline ends. The CDR3 covers 16 residues. The CDR3 here is CASSYSQGGGTYGYTF. For the CDR3, the DNA is TGTGCCAGCAGTTACTCACAAGGCGGGGGAACCTATGGCTACACCTTC.

The chain joins TRBV24-1 to TRBJ1-1; 7 bases fit TRBD1. The CDR3 has 14 residues. J was trimmed by 4 bases and V by 5 bases; bases with no gene match: 6. CDR1 and CDR2 from the germline V gene are KGHDR and SFDVKD. CDR3 loop: CATSVGGASTEAFF. The CDR3, as DNA: TGTGCCACCAGTGTAGGGGGCGCGAGCACTGAAGCTTTCTTT.

This clone has only one observation. The V and J genes are TRBV7-9 and TRBJ2-2; 12 nucleotides line up with TRBD2. In germline, CDR1 is SEHNR, CDR2 FQNEAQ (reference sequence). CDR3 size: 19 residues. With V trimmed by 5 bases and J by 2 bases, 12 bases remained unmatched. CDR3 residues: CASSPYRLAGDGNTGELFF. The CDR3 DNA sequence: TGTGCCAGCAGCCCTTACCGACTAGCGGGAGATGGTAACACCGGGGAGCTGTTTTTT. Based on the CDR3 plus reference TRBV7-9 and TRBJ2-2, the full variable domain is DTGVSQNPRHKITKRGQNVTFRCDPISEHNRLYWYRQTLGQGPEFLTYFQNEAQLEKSRLLSDRFSAERPKGSFSTLEIQRTEQGDSAMYLCASSPYRLAGDGNTGELFFGEGSRLTVL.

This clone was found once. The chain is built from TRBV10-3 and TRBJ2-2; TRBD2 agrees at 11 bases. The V and J ends lost 11 bases and 6 bases, in that order; junction bases with no gene match: 11. The CDR3 is made up of 15 amino acids. Germline CDR1 and CDR2: ENHRY and SYGVKD. The CDR3 DNA follows: TGTGCCTCGACATCGACTAGCGGGGTCCCCGGGGAGCTGTTTTTT. As protein: CASTSTSGVPGELFF.

The chain joins TRBV28 to TRBJ2-6, with 12 nucleotides matching TRBD1. The CDR3 is 20 amino acids. J lost 0 bases, V lost 3 bases, and 9 bases had no gene match. In germline, CDR1 is MDHEN, CDR2 SYDVKM. The CDR3 coding sequence is TGTGCCAGCAGTTTTGGCCCGGGACAGGGGGCTCACTCTGGGGCCAACGTCCTGACTTTC. Translated, it gives CASSFGPGQGAHSGANVLTF. Together with reference TRBV28 and TRBJ2-6, the CDR3 gives the full variable domain: DVKVTQSSRYLVKRTGEKVFLECVQDMDHENMFWYRQDPGLGLRLIYFSYDVKMKEKGDIPEGYSVSREKKERFSLILESASTNQTSMYLCASSFGPGQGAHSGANVLTFGAGSRLTVL.

V is TRBV7-2 and J is TRBJ2-5, with D perhaps TRBD1 (6 bases). Looked up from germline, CDR1 is SGHTA and CDR2 is FQGNSA. The CDR3 consists of 17 residues. Trimming shortened V by 5 bases and J by 1 base, and 20 bases separated the two germline ends. The CDR3, as DNA: TGTGCCAGCAGCCCCCGGCGGCTAGACAGGACCCAAGAGACCCAGTACTTC. Protein sequence: CASSPRRLDRTQETQYF.